Following are 26 T cell receptor beta chains from one sample sequenced in a study of blood T cell repertoires in COVID-19. Using immunoSEQ multiplex PCR, the repertoire was profiled, and TCRdb retains in-frame clones only, with some absent. The sample yields more than 100,000 clones, about four fifths seen once. The specimen sequenced was peripheral blood. These receptors were collected from a woman older than 75 with acute or convalescent COVID-19.

The gene calls are TRBV7-9 and TRBJ2-3; 11 positions agree with TRBD1. CDR1 is SEHNR and CDR2 is FQNEAQ in the germline V gene (reference sequence). V lost 2 bases to trimming and J lost 8 bases; unmatched junction nucleotides: 9. This CDR3 comprises 16 residues. For the CDR3, the DNA is TGTGCCAGCAGCTTAAGGAGGACAGGGGGCACACCTACGCAGTATTTT. Encoded protein: CASSLRRTGGTPTQYF.

V is TRBV5-1 and J is TRBJ2-2, with 8 positions matching TRBD1. This CDR3 spans 14 amino acids. V was pared by 5 bases and J by 1 base, with 1 base of the junction left unmatched. Germline-derived CDR1 and CDR2 are SGHRS and YFSETQ. As DNA, the CDR3 is TGCGCCAGCAGGGGGACAGGGAACACCGGGGAGCTGTTTTTT. It yields the protein CASRGTGNTGELFF.

The chain is built from TRBV10-1 and TRBJ2-1; D is possibly TRBD1 (6 bases). The CDR3 length is 15 residues. Trimming shortened V by 2 bases and J by 10 bases, and 18 bases separated the two germline ends. Per the germline V gene, CDR1 is WNHNN and CDR2 is SYGVQD (reference sequence). The CDR3 nucleotides are TGCGCCAGCAGTGAGCGATGGGCAGGGGACGGGGAGCAGTTCTTC. Translating it yields CASSERWAGDGEQFF.

This chain uses TRBV6-2 or TRBV6-3 with TRBJ1-6, with a possible D match to TRBD1 (6 bases). Trimming removed 4 bases from V and 5 bases from J, with 12 bases in between. Germline assignment: CDR1 MNHEY and CDR2 SVGEGT. This CDR3 contains 15 residues. Here the CDR3 DNA reads TGTGCCAGCAGTTGGAACAGGGTGGATAATTCACCCCTCCACTTT. It specifies CASSWNRVDNSPLHF.

The chain carries TRBV3-1 (or the pseudogene TRBV3-2) and TRBJ2-1; D unclear. In germline, CDR1 is LGHDT, CDR2 YNNKEL (reference sequence). Trimming stripped 2 bases from V and 3 bases from J, with 11 bases between. The CDR3 spans 15 residues. CDR3 DNA: TGTGCCAGCAGCCAACAGGATCTCCTCTACAATGAGCAGTTCTTC. Its translation: CASSQQDLLYNEQFF.

J is TRBJ1-2 and V is TRBV29-1, with D maybe TRBD1 (6 bases). Looked up from germline, CDR1 is SQVTM and CDR2 is ANQGSEA. CDR3 length equals 14 residues. The CDR3 DNA follows: TGCAGAACCGGGGCAGGGGTAGGATGGTATGGCTACACCTTC. Its translation is CRTGAGVGWYGYTF.

The rearrangement joins TRBV10-1 to TRBJ1-3; perhaps TRBD1 as D (5 bases). V was cut by 6 bases and J by 0 bases, with 6 bases left in between. CDR1 is WNHNN, CDR2 SYGVQD, per germline (reference sequence). This CDR3 comprises 13 residues. The CDR3 loop reads CASRDNSGNTIYF. The CDR3 DNA is TGCGCCAGCAGGGACAACTCTGGAAACACCATATATTTT.

The rearrangement uses TRBV5-4 and TRBJ1-1, with TRBD1 as a possible D gene (6 bases). Trimming cost V 0 bases and J 0 bases, with 9 bases left between them. CDR1 is SGHNT and CDR2 is YYREEE in the germline V gene (reference sequence). CDR3 length: 15 residues. The CDR3 protein is CASSLGTGLNTEAFF. The CDR3 nucleotides are TGTGCCAGCAGCTTGGGTACAGGGTTGAACACTGAAGCTTTCTTT.

The V gene is TRBV2, the J gene TRBJ2-7, with D hard to call. CDR3 length equals 13 residues. Germline loops: CDR1 SNHLY, CDR2 FYNNEI. V lost 0 bases to trimming and J lost 4 bases, with 7 bases between them. This chain's CDR3 is CASSEALRYEQYF. DNA of the CDR3: TGTGCCAGCAGTGAAGCGCTTCGGTACGAGCAGTACTTC.

V is TRBV7-9 and J is TRBJ2-1; 7 bases align to TRBD2. The V and J ends lost 1 base and 7 bases, in that order; junction bases with no gene match: 7. The length of the CDR3 is 15 residues. Germline CDR1 is SEHNR and CDR2 is FQNEAQ (reference sequence). The CDR3 here is CASSLDAGARNEQFF. The CDR3 DNA follows: TGTGCCAGCAGCTTAGACGCGGGAGCGAGGAATGAGCAGTTCTTC.

The chain uses TRBV5-4 and TRBJ1-2; 9 bases align to TRBD1. Per germline, CDR1 SGHNT and CDR2 YYREEE (reference sequence). The ends lost 0 bases at V and 2 bases at J; junction bases unmatched: 11. The CDR3 has 18 residues. CDR3 sequence reads: CASSLGATGGAPNYGYTF. The CDR3 DNA follows: TGTGCCAGCAGCTTGGGAGCCACAGGGGGCGCTCCCAACTATGGCTACACCTTC.

This rearrangement joins TRBV4-1 to TRBJ2-7, with TRBD2 matching 7 bases. Germline V gene data show CDR1 as MGHRA and CDR2 as YSYEKL. The CDR3 length is 16 residues. V lost 2 bases and J lost 4; bases outside the gene matches: 11. This CDR3 is CASSQPTSGGKYEQYF. Here the CDR3 DNA reads TGCGCCAGCAGCCAACCTACCTCCGGGGGGAAATACGAGCAGTACTTC.

The chain links TRBV27 to TRBJ1-5; TRBD1 might be the D (5 bases). The V gene's germline CDR1 is MNHEY and CDR2 SMNVEV (reference sequence). The CDR3 consists of 13 residues. The ends were cut back, 0 bases at V and 11 bases at J, with 11 bases in the middle. The DNA for the CDR3 is TGTGCCAGCAGTTTATCGCGGGGGGGGACCCAGCATTTT. Translating gives CASSLSRGGTQHF.

This clone occurred a few times. V is TRBV5-6 and J is TRBJ2-3; 10 bases agree with TRBD1. V gave up 0 bases and J gave up 8 bases; unmatched junction bases: 6. Germline lookup yields CDR1 SGHDT and CDR2 YYEEEE. The CDR3 runs 15 residues. CDR3 loop: CASSLALDRGVTQYF. Written as DNA, the CDR3 is TGTGCCAGCAGCTTGGCCCTGGACAGGGGGGTTACGCAGTATTTT.

This chain connects TRBV9 to TRBJ2-3; no reliable D call. The CDR3 is 14 amino acids. V lost 0 bases and J 0 bases, leaving 5 bases between the germline ends. Germline V CDR1 and CDR2: SGDLS, YYNGEE. CDR3 protein: CASSVAPSTDTQYF. The CDR3 DNA is TGTGCCAGCAGCGTAGCTCCTAGCACAGATACGCAGTATTTT. The variable domain in full, with the rest retrieved from reference TRBV9 and TRBJ2-3, is DSGVTQTPKHLITATGQRVTLRCSPRSGDLSVYWYQQSLDQGLQFLIQYYNGEERAKGNILERFSAQQFPDLHSELNLSSLELGDSALYFCASSVAPSTDTQYFGPGTRLTVL.

This clone came up a few times. The chain uses TRBV4-1 and TRBJ1-1, with D hard to call. Trimming cost V 0 bases and J 1 base, with 9 bases left between them. Germline CDR1 MGHRA, CDR2 YSYEKL. CDR3 length: 15 amino acids. The CDR3 loop reads CASSQDWSSNTEAFF. CDR3 DNA: TGCGCCAGCAGCCAAGATTGGAGTTCGAACACTGAAGCTTTCTTT.

CDR3 region: CASSDRGPSPLHF. In nucleotides, the CDR3 is TGCGCCAGCTCTGACAGGGGACCTTCACCCCTCCACTTT. The chain links TRBV5-1 to TRBJ1-6; 8 nucleotides align to TRBD1. Germline-derived CDR1 and CDR2 are SGHRS and YFSETQ. CDR3 length equals 13 residues. The V segment lost 7 bases and the J segment 9 bases; nucleotides outside the gene matches: 6.

This chain links TRBV5-1 with TRBJ1-2; D perhaps matches TRBD1 (6 bases). Trimming pared 4 bases from V and 2 bases from J, leaving 15 bases between. Germline V gene data show CDR1 as SGHRS and CDR2 as YFSETQ. The CDR3 runs 15 residues. The CDR3, as DNA: TGCGCCAGCAGCAAAGGACAGCCGGAGAACTATGGCTACACCTTC. Residues: CASSKGQPENYGYTF.

The rearrangement uses TRBV12-5 and TRBJ1-2; no clear D gene. CDR1 is LGHNT, CDR2 FRNRAP, per germline. The V end lost 5 bases, the J end lost 0 bases, and 13 bases lay between the germline ends. There are 15 residues in the CDR3. CDR3 DNA: TGTGCTAGTGGTCCTCCTTGGGAGGCTAACTATGGCTACACCTTC. It is translated as CASGPPWEANYGYTF. Drawing the rest from reference TRBV12-5 and TRBJ1-2, the complete variable domain is DARVTQTPRHKVTEMGQEVTMRCQPILGHNTVFWYRQTMMQGLELLAYFRNRAPLDDSGMPKDRFSAEMPDATLATLKIQPSEPRDSAVYFCASGPPWEANYGYTFGSGTRLTVV.

The chain uses TRBV12-3 or TRBV12-4 and TRBJ1-2; D ambiguous. The CDR3 consists of 13 residues. Trimming left V 1 base short and J 2 bases short, with 5 bases between. The CDR3 bases are TGTGCCAGCAGTTTAGACACGAACTATGGCTACACCTTC. Translated, it gives CASSLDTNYGYTF.

The J gene is TRBJ1-1, the V gene TRBV18; 9 bases map to TRBD1. This CDR3 spans 17 amino acids. Germline CDR1 KGHSH, CDR2 LQKENI. J gave up 6 bases and V 3 bases, and 14 bases lay outside the gene matches. The CDR3 reads CASSPLPPSQGAPEAFF. CDR3 nucleotides: TGTGCCAGCTCACCCCTCCCCCCATCACAGGGGGCCCCTGAAGCTTTCTTT. Using reference TRBV18 and TRBJ1-1 for the parts outside the CDR3, the full variable domain is NAGVMQNPRHLVRRRGQEARLRCSPMKGHSHVYWYRQLPEEGLKFMVYLQKENIIDESGMPKERFSAEFPKEGPSILRIQQVVRGDSAAYFCASSPLPPSQGAPEAFFGQGTRLTVV.

The gene calls are TRBV4-1 and TRBJ2-7; possible D gene TRBD1, 5 bases. Germline V gene sequence: CDR1 MGHRA, CDR2 YSYEKL. Trimming cost V 3 bases and J 4 bases, with 13 bases left between them. This CDR3 is 14 amino acids long. This chain's CDR3 is CASSHVTGPYEQYF. CDR3 sequence (DNA): TGCGCCAGCAGCCACGTAACAGGACCTTACGAGCAGTACTTC.

The rearrangement joins TRBV4-1 to TRBJ2-7; the D gene is possibly TRBD2 (5 bases). Trimming took off 0 bases at V and 0 bases at J, with 18 bases between the two ends. CDR1 MGHRA and CDR2 YSYEKL come from the germline V gene. CDR3 size: 18 residues. The CDR3 nucleotides are TGCGCCAGCAGCCAAGACAGTCTCCGAGGGATCAGCTCCTACGAGCAGTACTTC. It specifies CASSQDSLRGISSYEQYF.

This rearrangement joins TRBV7-6 to TRBJ1-3; D not resolved. V lost 0 bases and J lost 1, with 16 bases in between. Germline-derived CDR1 and CDR2 are SGHVS and FNYEAQ. The CDR3 is 18 residues long. This CDR3 is CASSLARPRRPSGNTIYF. The CDR3 DNA reads TGTGCCAGCAGCTTAGCGCGGCCCAGGAGGCCTTCTGGAAACACCATATATTTT.

The chain joins TRBV6-5 to TRBJ2-7, with 7 bases fitting TRBD2. The germline V gene encodes CDR1 MNHEY and CDR2 SVGAGI. The CDR3 is 15 amino acids. Trimming at V came to 7 bases and at J to 0 bases, leaving 9 bases not matched to a gene. In DNA, the CDR3 is TGTGCCAGCACCCGGGACGGGGGGAACTCCTACGAGCAGTACTTC. It translates to CASTRDGGNSYEQYF.

This rearrangement joins TRBV19 to TRBJ1-4, with 11 bases aligning to TRBD1. Germline assignment: CDR1 LNHDA and CDR2 SQIVND (reference sequence). Trimming took 4 bases from V and 3 from J; bases not matched to a gene: 4. The CDR3 is 16 residues long. CDR3 in DNA: TGTGCCAGTAGTAGGACAGGGGGCACGGCTAATGAAAAACTGTTTTTT. Protein product: CASSRTGGTANEKLFF. Looking up the rest from reference TRBV19 and TRBJ1-4 gives the full variable domain: DGGITQSPKYLFRKEGQNVTLSCEQNLNHDAMYWYRQDPGQGLRLIYYSQIVNDFQKGDIAEGYSVSREKKESFPLTVTSAQKNPTAFYLCASSRTGGTANEKLFFGSGTQLSVL.